These T cell receptor beta chains were read from a single sample in a study of T cells in Graves' hyperthyroidism and ophthalmopathy. TCRdb fed the multiplex PCR reads into MiXCR, producing one record per CDR3 protein. The sample carries a few hundred thousand distinct CDR3 sequences, around 15% recorded once. The sample comprised blood. The source of these receptors is a woman aged 60-70 years with Graves' ophthalmopathy. Both conserved end residues are part of each CDR3. The order of the fields is clone size, J gene, D gene, V gene, CDR3 protein, CDR3 DNA. D genes are given only for firm matches. Part of the rows lack a size; the others show once, few, many or a class for expanded clones.

many TRBJ2-7 TRBD1 TRBV7-2 CASSRSAGQGSHEQYF TGTGCCAGCAGTAGAAGCGCGGGACAGGGTTCCCACGAGCAGTACTTC
NA TRBJ2-2 NA TRBV7-8 CASSLVGSSTGELFF TGTGCCAGCAGCTTAGTCGGCAGCTCCACCGGGGAGCTGTTTTTT
NA TRBJ2-2 NA TRBV24-1 CATRDQRNTGELFF TGTGCCACCAGAGATCAAAGGAACACCGGGGAGCTGTTTTTT
NA TRBJ2-3 TRBD2 TRBV6-5 CASSYVLSGSADTQYF TGTGCCAGCAGTTACGTGCTGAGCGGGAGCGCAGATACGCAGTATTTT
few TRBJ2-2 TRBD1 TRBV6-1 CASSDRGAGELFF TGTGCCAGCAGCGACAGGGGGGCCGGGGAGCTGTTTTTT
many TRBJ1-1 NA TRBV28 CASSLRTERSRAFF TGTGCCAGCAGTTTACGGACTGAGAGAAGTCGGGCTTTCTTT
few TRBJ1-1 NA TRBV11-2 CASSPTRAARNTEAFF TGTGCCAGCAGCCCCACTAGGGCAGCCAGAAACACTGAAGCTTTCTTT
many TRBJ1-5 NA TRBV12-3/TRBV12-4 CASSFEWGNQPQHF TGTGCCAGCAGTTTTGAGTGGGGCAATCAGCCCCAGCATTTT
few TRBJ2-4 TRBD2 TRBV20-1 CSAQRGTAKNIQYF TGCAGTGCCCAGCGGGGGACGGCCAAAAACATTCAGTACTTC
NA TRBJ1-3 NA TRBV2 CASSAGSVTSGNTIYF TGTGCCAGCAGTGCGGGTTCAGTAACCTCTGGAAACACCATATATTTT
many TRBJ2-1 TRBD2 TRBV5-1 CASSLAGGANEQFF TGCGCCAGCAGCCTAGCGGGAGGGGCCAATGAGCAGTTCTTC
many TRBJ2-7 NA TRBV5-1 CASSFQAGSYEQYF TGCGCCAGCAGCTTCCAGGCAGGGAGCTACGAGCAGTACTTC
many TRBJ2-4 NA TRBV24-1 CATSDPGAQIQYF TGTGCCACCAGTGATCCCGGGGCACAAATTCAGTACTTC
many TRBJ1-6 TRBD1 TRBV5-1 CASSAEGQRGNSPLHF TGCGCCAGCAGCGCAGAGGGACAGCGGGGGAATTCACCCCTCCACTTT
many TRBJ2-7 NA TRBV2 CASSVYEQYF TGTGCCAGCAGTGTCTACGAGCAGTACTTC
NA TRBJ2-3 TRBD2 TRBV20-1 CSAREAGAVNTQYF TGCAGTGCTAGAGAAGCGGGGGCTGTAAATACGCAGTATTTT
NA TRBJ1-1 NA TRBV19 CASSITWTDEAFF TGTGCCAGTAGTATAACGTGGACGGACGAAGCTTTCTTT
many TRBJ2-4 TRBD2 TRBV28 CASSLGGVENIQYF TGTGCCAGCAGTCTCGGGGGGGTGGAAAACATTCAGTACTTC
few TRBJ1-2 NA TRBV6-1 CASSGYYGYTF TGTGCCAGCAGTGGGTACTATGGCTACACCTTC
NA TRBJ2-2 TRBD2 TRBV7-2 CASSWGTSGRATGELFF TGTGCCAGCAGCTGGGGGACTAGCGGGAGGGCCACCGGGGAGCTGTTTTTT
NA TRBJ1-1 NA TRBV29-1 CSVAFPKNSSNTEAFF TGCAGCGTTGCCTTCCCCAAGAACAGTTCGAACACTGAAGCTTTCTTT
many TRBJ2-3 NA TRBV5-1 CASSPSFSADTQYF TGCGCCAGCAGCCCCTCCTTTAGCGCAGATACGCAGTATTTT
many TRBJ2-1 TRBD1 TRBV30 CAWSVSGTAVKRQFF TGTGCCTGGAGTGTCTCCGGGACAGCGGTGAAGCGGCAGTTCTTC
many TRBJ1-2 NA TRBV27 CASSTRRQGGNNHYGYTF TGTGCCAGCAGTACCCGCAGGCAGGGAGGAAACAATCACTATGGCTACACCTTC